This T cell receptor beta chain was sequenced in a study of shared clonotypes between healthy human individuals. Trimming stripped 1 base from V and 4 bases from J, with 14 bases between. Germline loops: CDR1 SNHLY, CDR2 FYNNEI. The CDR3 runs to 15 residues. Assay: immunoSEQ multiplex PCR; the TCRdb copy retains only in-frame clones and omits some. The sample lists more than 400,000 clones; about 96% were seen once. This clone was recorded once. V usage is TRBV2 and J usage is TRBJ2-7; a weak D match, TRBD1 (5 bases). This clonotype was sampled from a woman aged 25 to 39 in good health. What was sequenced was naive CD4+ T cells sorted from blood. Noted subset: CD45RA+ positively selected. This CDR3 reads CASSEDRPPLYEQYF. In DNA form, the CDR3 reads TGTGCCAGCAGTGAAGACAGGCCTCCACTTTACGAGCAGTACTTC. Based on the CDR3 plus reference TRBV2 and TRBJ2-7, the full variable domain is EPEVTQTPSHQVTQMGQEVILRCVPISNHLYFYWYRQILGQKVEFLVSFYNNEISEKSEIFDDQFSVERPDGSNFTLKIRSTKLEDSAMYFCASSEDRPPLYEQYFGPGTRLTVT.